This entry lists 5 T cell receptor beta chains sequenced from one sample in a study of OX40 agonist ivuxolimab in advanced cancers. Profiled with immunoSEQ multiplex PCR; TCRdb holds only in-frame clones, not every one. The sample yields 96,000 or so clones, less than 95% seen once. The sequences come from CD4+ or CD8+ T cells sorted from blood, collected in a trial of the OX40 agonist ivuxolimab. These receptors were collected from an adult with an advanced solid tumor such as melanoma, head and neck, liver or kidney cancer.

This chain uses TRBV28 with TRBJ1-1, with D perhaps TRBD1 (5 bases). Germline loops: CDR1 MDHEN, CDR2 SYDVKM. The germline V and J ends were trimmed by 6 bases and 4 bases, with 18 bases remaining between them. The CDR3 extends over 15 amino acids. The CDR3 DNA reads TGTGCCAGCAGCCCGGACACCTTGGGGGGCACTGAAGCTTTCTTT. It codes for CASSPDTLGGTEAFF.

This chain joins TRBV19 and TRBJ2-1; 10 bases fit TRBD2. Germline V gene data show CDR1 as LNHDA and CDR2 as SQIVND (reference sequence). V dropped 3 bases and J dropped 5; count of bases not matched to a gene: 4. The CDR3 loop spans 15 amino acids. The CDR3 region has the DNA TGTGCCAGTAGTATGGAAACTAGCGGGAACAATGAGCAGTTCTTC. It yields the protein CASSMETSGNNEQFF.

The rearrangement links TRBV11-1 to TRBJ2-1; 10 bases align to TRBD2. Germline-derived CDR1 and CDR2 are SGHAT and FQDESV (reference sequence). The CDR3 is 16 amino acids. The ends lost 1 base at V and 7 bases at J; junction bases unmatched: 7. Here the CDR3 DNA reads TGTGCCAGCAGCTTAGAGCTAGCGGGAGAAGTGAATGAGCAGTTCTTC. This codes for CASSLELAGEVNEQFF.

V usage is TRBV10-1 and J usage is TRBJ2-1; 13 bases agree with TRBD2. The CDR3 runs to 18 residues. Per germline, CDR1 WNHNN and CDR2 SYGVQD (reference sequence). V shed 7 bases and J 4 bases; nucleotides not matched to a gene: 13. The CDR3 spells CASMGGQLAGGEYNEQFF. CDR3 in DNA: TGCGCCAGCATGGGGGGCCAACTAGCGGGAGGGGAATACAATGAGCAGTTCTTC.

The chain couples TRBV29-1 to TRBJ2-1; TRBD1 matches at 8 bases. This CDR3 has 14 amino acids. Losses at the gene ends were 7 bases for V and 5 bases for J; bases not matched to a gene: 10. CDR1 and CDR2 (germline): SQVTM, ANQGSEA. The CDR3 spells CSADRDRTNNEQFF. The CDR3 nucleotides are TGCAGCGCCGACCGGGACAGGACTAACAATGAGCAGTTCTTC.